The TCR beta chain described here comes from a study of shared clonotypes between healthy human individuals. General study points: Tissue TCR repertoires likely differ from these blood-only repertoires.

A word on this clone: Its antigen is still unknown.

Method: immunoSEQ multiplex PCR; TCRdb's copy keeps in-frame clones and lacks some. The data contain 190,000 or so clones, around 63% of them singletons. The clonotype originates from a man younger than 40 in good health. The material sequenced was memory CD4+ T cells sorted from blood. Subset indicated: CD45RA-negative fraction.

Here the CDR3 DNA reads TGTGCCAGCTCACTAAGAGGGCTTGGGGATTACAATGAGCAGTTCTTC. It encodes CASSLRGLGDYNEQFF. This chain joins TRBV18 and TRBJ2-1, with D possibly being TRBD2 (5 bases). V shed 4 bases and J shed 4 bases, with 17 bases lying between them. This CDR3 is built from 16 residues. The germline gives CDR1 KGHSH, CDR2 LQKENI.